This T cell receptor beta chain originates from a study of beta chain features in type 1 diabetes. Overall study context: Age, gender and cell yields were similar between patients and healthy donors. Whole-study results and caveats: The study left unresolved whether HLA type influences TCRB rearrangement. Compared with healthy donors, patients appeared to share more similar naive, central memory and regulatory TCRB repertoires. TCRB CDR3s from Type 1 diabetes patients were moderately but significantly shorter in all four CD4+ subsets.

This clone was seen ten or more times. No antigen is known for it. Germline CDR1 is SGDLS and CDR2 is YYNGEE. The CDR3 spans 15 residues. V lost 4 bases and J lost 7, with 17 bases in between. Expressed TCRB transcripts were sequenced after all isolated RNA was converted to cDNA. TCRdb's table, derived via immunoSEQ multiplex PCR, lists solely in-frame clones and lacks some. The sample shows about 170,000 clones, 6.5% to 9.5% of them seen only once. Purities in excess of 95% were seen in all sorted populations. The chain joins TRBV9 to TRBJ1-4; a weak D match, TRBD1 (6 bases). The source material was central memory CD4+ T cells from blood. This clonotype was obtained from a woman between 35 and 50 years old with type 1 diabetes. The DNA of the CDR3 is TGTGCCAGCAGCCGGGCTCCTGGGACAAGTGAAAAACTGTTTTTT. Its protein product is CASSRAPGTSEKLFF.